The rows below give T cell receptor beta chains drawn from one sample of a study of T cell repertoires in ileal Crohn's disease. Clones were read by immunoSEQ multiplex PCR, and TCRdb kept only the in-frame ones, dropping some. The sample yields approximately 15,000 clones, around two thirds seen once. The sequenced material came from ileal tissue. The receptor source for this set is an adult with Crohn's disease. CDR3s include the opening cysteine and the closing phenylalanine or tryptophan. A D gene is named only where the DNA matches it firmly. Not all rows give a size; the values are once, few, many and, for expanded clones, a class.

v_call	j_call	clone_size	d_call	cdr3_nt	cdr3_aa
TRBV18	TRBJ2-7	few	NA	TGTGCCAGCTCACCCACAGGTCCCCCCTCCTACGAGCAGTACTTC	CASSPTGPPSYEQYF
TRBV5-1	TRBJ2-7	NA	NA	TGCGCCAGCAAGGGCCCGGGGAGCTCCTACGAGCAGTACTTC	CASKGPGSSYEQYF
TRBV27	TRBJ2-1	NA	NA	TGTGCCAGCAGTTTAAGTCAGGGCGGTGAGCAGTTCTTC	CASSLSQGGEQFF
TRBV2	TRBJ2-2	NA	TRBD2	TGTGCCAGCAGGGTGGGACTAGCGGCAGCGGGAGGGGAGCTGTTTTTT	CASRVGLAAAGGELFF
TRBV9	TRBJ2-3	few	NA	TGTGCCAGCAGCGTAGGAGGCGGCCCTAGCACAGATACGCAGTATTTT	CASSVGGGPSTDTQYF
TRBV18	TRBJ2-7	few	TRBD1	TGTGCCAGCTCAACCGGGACAGTGACCTACGAGCAGTACTTC	CASSTGTVTYEQYF
TRBV30	TRBJ1-4	once	TRBD1	TGTGCCTGGAGTAGAGGGGGCTCGGGGGATGAAAAACTGTTTTTT	CAWSRGGSGDEKLFF
TRBV25-1	TRBJ2-7	few	TRBD2	TGTGCCAGCAGGGACCCGACTAGCGGATCCTACGAGCAGTACTTC	CASRDPTSGSYEQYF
TRBV6-1	TRBJ2-1	NA	NA	TGTGCCAGCCACCGGAGCGACAGTTACAATGAGCAGTTCTTC	CASHRSDSYNEQFF
TRBV5-6	TRBJ1-5	NA	NA	TGTGCCAGCACTAAGAGGAGGGATAGCAATCAGCCCCAGCATTTT	CASTKRRDSNQPQHF
TRBV11-3	TRBJ1-1	few	NA	TGTGCCAGCAGACAATCCGGGTTCACTGAAGCTTTCTTT	CASRQSGFTEAFF
TRBV19	TRBJ1-3	NA	NA	TGTGCCAGTAGTATAGGTGTCTCTAAAGGAAACACCATATATTTT	CASSIGVSKGNTIYF
TRBV6-1	TRBJ2-3	few	TRBD2	TGTGCCAGCAGTGAAGCAGCGGGGGGGCCAGATACGCAGTATTTT	CASSEAAGGPDTQYF
TRBV28	TRBJ2-5	NA	TRBD2	TGTGCCAGCAGTGCTAGCGGGGGCGGGGGAGAGACCCAGTACTTC	CASSASGGGGETQYF
TRBV28	TRBJ2-3	NA	NA	TGTGCCAGCAGTTTCCCGCTTAGAGTAGATACGCAGTATTTT	CASSFPLRVDTQYF
TRBV10-1	TRBJ2-5	NA	TRBD2	TGCGCCAGCAGTGAGTCTAGCGGGAGAGGAGAGACCCAGTACTTC	CASSESSGRGETQYF
TRBV2	TRBJ1-3	NA	NA	TGTGCCAGCAGTGAAGGGGGGGGCTCTGGAAACACCATATATTTT	CASSEGGGSGNTIYF
TRBV9	TRBJ2-1	NA	TRBD1	TGTGCCAGCAGCGACCCCAGGGGGCGCGTAAATGAGCAGTTCTTC	CASSDPRGRVNEQFF
TRBV5-1	TRBJ1-1	NA	TRBD1	TGCGCCAGCAGCGGGAGGACAGGGGAAGACACTGAAGCTTTCTTT	CASSGRTGEDTEAFF
TRBV10-3	TRBJ2-5	few	NA	TGTGCCATCAGTGGTTCAGAACAAGAGACCCAGTACTTC	CAISGSEQETQYF
TRBV5-4	TRBJ2-6	NA	NA	TGTGCCAGCAGCTTGGAATCACGGGTTGGGGCCAACGTCCTGACTTTC	CASSLESRVGANVLTF
TRBV29-1	TRBJ2-1	NA	NA	TGCAGCGTTGAAGAGGTAGGCACTACGTCGGGCAATGAGCAGTTCTTC	CSVEEVGTTSGNEQFF
TRBV7-8	TRBJ1-1	NA	NA	TGTGCCAGCAGCTTAGCCCACATGAACACTGAAGCTTTCTTT	CASSLAHMNTEAFF
TRBV6-1	TRBJ1-6	NA	NA	TGTGCCAGCAGTGGGACCTGGGGAGGTTCACCCCTCCACTTT	CASSGTWGGSPLHF
TRBV7-9	TRBJ1-2	NA	TRBD1	TGTGCCAGCAGCTGGGGACAGGGAAAAAGTGGTGGCTACACCTTC	CASSWGQGKSGGYTF
TRBV6-6	TRBJ2-3	NA	NA	TGTGCCAGCAGTTACGAAGGAGGGAGAGATACGCAGTATTTT	CASSYEGGRDTQYF
TRBV7-8	TRBJ1-6	NA	NA	TGTGCCAGCAGCGAAGGGGGTTTCCATTCACCCCTCCACTTT	CASSEGGFHSPLHF
TRBV28	TRBJ1-3	NA	TRBD1	TGTGCCAGCAGTCCCCCGGGACAGCCATACTCTGGAAACACCATATATTTT	CASSPPGQPYSGNTIYF
TRBV7-8	TRBJ2-3	NA	TRBD2	TGTGCCAGCAGCCCATGGGGGAGCGGGAGAATGGGGGGTTCCACAGATACGCAGTATTTT	CASSPWGSGRMGGSTDTQYF
TRBV7-7	TRBJ2-7	NA	TRBD1	TGTGCTAGCAGCCGGGGACAGGGGGGCGAGCAGTACTTC	CASSRGQGGEQYF
TRBV4-1	TRBJ2-5	NA	TRBD2	TGCGCCAGCAGCCGGAGCGGGGGGACCGAAGAGACCCAGTACTTC	CASSRSGGTEETQYF
TRBV30	TRBJ1-1	NA	NA	TGTGCCTCCTCCAATGCGGGGCGGCCGAAAACTGAAGCTTTCTTT	CASSNAGRPKTEAFF
TRBV5-1	TRBJ2-7	NA	TRBD1	TGCGCCAGCAGCTCGCGGACAGGATCCTACGAGCAGTACTTC	CASSSRTGSYEQYF
TRBV27	TRBJ2-2	NA	TRBD2	TGTGCCAGCAGTTTAGGGACTAGTAGCCGGGAGCTGTTTTTT	CASSLGTSSRELFF
TRBV10-2	TRBJ1-4	NA	NA	TGCGCCAGCAGCCAAGGGGGGGGCCGGGGTGAAAAACTGTTTTTT	CASSQGGGRGEKLFF
TRBV2	TRBJ2-7	few	TRBD2	TGTGCCAGCGGGGGGGACTTGACCTACGAGCAGTACTTC	CASGGDLTYEQYF
TRBV7-8	TRBJ2-1	NA	NA	TGTGCCAGCAGCCCCTGGACTTCACCAAATGAGCAGTTCTTC	CASSPWTSPNEQFF
TRBV27	TRBJ2-2	NA	NA	TGTGCCAGCACCTACCAGCGTAACACCGGGGAGCTGTTTTTT	CASTYQRNTGELFF
TRBV5-5	TRBJ2-5	few	NA	TGTGCCAGCAGCTTGCGGTCTCAAGAGACCCAGTACTTC	CASSLRSQETQYF
TRBV29-1	TRBJ2-3	few	NA	TGCAGCGTTGATGGGGGGGCGGAAGATACGCAGTATTTT	CSVDGGAEDTQYF
TRBV15	TRBJ1-6	NA	NA	TGTGCCACCAGCAGAGATGGCGGTTCACCCCTCCACTTT	CATSRDGGSPLHF
TRBV4-1	TRBJ2-3	NA	TRBD1	TGCGCCAGCAGCCATGGGACAGGGGGAGTGGCAGATACGCAGTATTTT	CASSHGTGGVADTQYF
TRBV23-1	TRBJ1-5	NA	NA	TGCGCCAGCAGTCAAACTGAATTTAGCAATCAGCCCCAGCATTTT	CASSQTEFSNQPQHF
TRBV11-2	TRBJ1-5	NA	NA	TGTGCCAGCAGCTTAGAAAGGCAGGCGCCCCAGCATTTT	CASSLERQAPQHF
TRBV18	TRBJ2-3	NA	NA	TGTGCCAGCTCACCGGAAGGGGTTACGCAGTATTTT	CASSPEGVTQYF
TRBV5-1	TRBJ1-1	NA	NA	TGCGCCAGCAGCTTGAGGGGGGGCGACTCCACTGAAGCTTTCTTT	CASSLRGGDSTEAFF
TRBV2	TRBJ2-7	NA	TRBD2	TGTGCCGGTATAGCGGGAGTTAAAGAGCAGTACTTC	CAGIAGVKEQYF
TRBV27	TRBJ2-1	NA	TRBD2	TGTGCCAGCAGTTTAATCCCTAGCGGGAGCACGGATGAGCAGTTCTTC	CASSLIPSGSTDEQFF
TRBV6-1	TRBJ2-7	NA	NA	TGTGCCAGCAGCAGCCCCGAGGGTCTTGCCTACGAGCAGTACTTC	CASSSPEGLAYEQYF
TRBV20-1	TRBJ2-7	NA	NA	TGCAGTGCTAGCGCGAGGTATGAGCAGTACTTC	CSASARYEQYF
TRBV7-3	TRBJ1-1	NA	NA	TGTGCCAGCAGCTCATCGGGGACACCCTCAACTGAAGCTTTCTTT	CASSSSGTPSTEAFF
TRBV5-1	TRBJ2-2	NA	NA	TGCGCCAGCAGCTTGGGCCAGGGGATCGGGTTCGGGGAGCTGTTTTTT	CASSLGQGIGFGELFF
TRBV2	TRBJ1-5	NA	TRBD1	TGTGCCAGCGGGGGGACAGTGGCTGGCAATCAGCCCCAGCATTTT	CASGGTVAGNQPQHF
TRBV28	TRBJ2-6	NA	TRBD1	TGTGCCAGCAGTCCCTCGACAGGGGGCGGGGCCAACGTCCTGACTTTC	CASSPSTGGGANVLTF
TRBV5-1	TRBJ1-4	NA	NA	TGCGCCAGCAGCGTTGCGGCAGCAAATGAAAAACTGTTTTTT	CASSVAAANEKLFF
TRBV2	TRBJ2-3	NA	NA	TGTGCCAGCAGGGAGCATACAGATACGCAGTATTTT	CASREHTDTQYF
TRBV6-1	TRBJ2-5	NA	NA	TGTGCCAGCAGCCTGGACGGCCCGGGGGCCCAGTACTTC	CASSLDGPGAQYF
TRBV5-1	TRBJ2-7	once	NA	TGCGCCAGCCGCCCGGCTAGCTCCTACGAGCAGTACTTC	CASRPASSYEQYF
TRBV29-1	TRBJ1-2	NA	NA	TGCAGCGTTGAAAATCGGAACTATGGCTACACCTTC	CSVENRNYGYTF
TRBV11-3	TRBJ2-7	few	TRBD2	TGTGCCAGCAGCCCCGGGGGGGAAATGAGCGAGCAGTACTTC	CASSPGGEMSEQYF